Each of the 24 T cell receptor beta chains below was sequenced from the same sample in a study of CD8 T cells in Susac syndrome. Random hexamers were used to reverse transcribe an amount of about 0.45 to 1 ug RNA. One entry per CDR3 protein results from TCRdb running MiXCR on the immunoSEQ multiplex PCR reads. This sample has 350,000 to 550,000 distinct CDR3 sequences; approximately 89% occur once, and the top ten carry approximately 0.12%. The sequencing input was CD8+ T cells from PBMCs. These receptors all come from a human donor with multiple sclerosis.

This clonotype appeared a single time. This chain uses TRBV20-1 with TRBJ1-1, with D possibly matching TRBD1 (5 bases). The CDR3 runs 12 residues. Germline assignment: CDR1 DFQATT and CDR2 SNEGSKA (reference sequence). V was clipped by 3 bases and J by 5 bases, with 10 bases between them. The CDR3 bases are TGCAGTGCTAGTAGGGGAGGGACTGAAGCTTTCTTT. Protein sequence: CSASRGGTEAFF.

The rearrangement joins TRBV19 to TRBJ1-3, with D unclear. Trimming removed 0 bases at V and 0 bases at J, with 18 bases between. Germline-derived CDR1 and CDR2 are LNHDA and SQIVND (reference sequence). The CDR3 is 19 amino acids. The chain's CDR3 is CASSIDLFGSEASGNTIYF. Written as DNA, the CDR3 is TGTGCCAGTAGTATAGATCTCTTTGGGTCAGAAGCCTCTGGAAACACCATATATTTT.

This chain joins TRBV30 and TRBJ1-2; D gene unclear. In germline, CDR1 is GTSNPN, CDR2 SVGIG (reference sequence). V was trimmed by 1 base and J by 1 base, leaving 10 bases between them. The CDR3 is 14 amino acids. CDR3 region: CAWSGAENNYGYTF. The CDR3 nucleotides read TGTGCCTGGAGTGGGGCAGAGAATAACTATGGCTACACCTTC.

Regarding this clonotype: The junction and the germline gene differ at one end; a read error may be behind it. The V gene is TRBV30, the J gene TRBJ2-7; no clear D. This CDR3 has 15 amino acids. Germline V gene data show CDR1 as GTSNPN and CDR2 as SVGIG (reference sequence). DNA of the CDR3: TGTGCCTGGAGTGTATTCTCTACGGAGACCTACAAGCAGTGCTTC. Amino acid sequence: CAWSVFSTETYKQCF.

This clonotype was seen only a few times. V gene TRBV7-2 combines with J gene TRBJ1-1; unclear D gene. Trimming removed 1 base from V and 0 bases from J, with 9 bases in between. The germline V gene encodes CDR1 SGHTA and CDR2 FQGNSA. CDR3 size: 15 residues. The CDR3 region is CASSLVPAMNTEAFF. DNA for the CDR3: TGTGCCAGCAGCTTAGTTCCGGCGATGAACACTGAAGCTTTCTTT.

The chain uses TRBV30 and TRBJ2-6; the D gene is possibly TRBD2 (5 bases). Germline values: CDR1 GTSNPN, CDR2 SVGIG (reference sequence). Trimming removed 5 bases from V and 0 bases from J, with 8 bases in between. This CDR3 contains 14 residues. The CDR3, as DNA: TGTGCCTGGCACCGGGACTCTGGGGCCAACGTCCTGACTTTC. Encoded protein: CAWHRDSGANVLTF. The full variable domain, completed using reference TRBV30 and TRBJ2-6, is SQTIHQWPATLVQPVGSPLSLECTVEGTSNPNLYWYRQAAGRGLQLLFYSVGIGQISSEVPQNLSASRPQDRQFILSSKKLLLSDSGFYLCAWHRDSGANVLTFGAGSRLTVL.

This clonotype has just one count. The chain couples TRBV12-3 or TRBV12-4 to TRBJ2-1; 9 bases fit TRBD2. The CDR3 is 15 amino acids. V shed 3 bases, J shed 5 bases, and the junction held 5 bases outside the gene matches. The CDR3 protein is CASSLAGGVNNEQFF. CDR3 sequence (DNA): TGTGCCAGCAGTTTGGCGGGAGGGGTTAACAATGAGCAGTTCTTC.

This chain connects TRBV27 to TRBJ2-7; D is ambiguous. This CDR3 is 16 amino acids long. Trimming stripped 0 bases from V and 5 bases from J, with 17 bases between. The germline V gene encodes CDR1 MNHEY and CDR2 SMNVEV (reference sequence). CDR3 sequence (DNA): TGTGCCAGCAGTTTATCCACTTCCCTTCTGACCAACGAGCAGTACTTC. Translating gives CASSLSTSLLTNEQYF.

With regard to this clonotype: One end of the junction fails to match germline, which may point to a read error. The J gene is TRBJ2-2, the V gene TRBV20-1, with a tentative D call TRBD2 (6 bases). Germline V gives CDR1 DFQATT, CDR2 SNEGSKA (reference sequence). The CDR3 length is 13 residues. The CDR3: CSAYPENTGGLFF. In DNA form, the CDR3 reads TGCAGTGCGTACCCAGAGAACACCGGGGGGCTGTTTTTT.

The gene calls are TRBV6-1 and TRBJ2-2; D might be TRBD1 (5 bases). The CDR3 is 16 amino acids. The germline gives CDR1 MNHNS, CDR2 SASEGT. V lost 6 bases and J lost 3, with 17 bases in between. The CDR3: CASRNLPTGYTGELFF. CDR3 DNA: TGTGCCAGCAGGAACCTCCCCACAGGATACACCGGGGAGCTGTTTTTT.

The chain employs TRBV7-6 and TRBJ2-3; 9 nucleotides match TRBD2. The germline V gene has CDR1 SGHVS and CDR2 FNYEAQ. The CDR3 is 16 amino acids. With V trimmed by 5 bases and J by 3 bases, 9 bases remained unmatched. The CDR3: CASSPHSGGATDTQYF. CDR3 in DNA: TGTGCCAGCAGCCCGCATAGCGGGGGTGCTACAGATACGCAGTATTTT.

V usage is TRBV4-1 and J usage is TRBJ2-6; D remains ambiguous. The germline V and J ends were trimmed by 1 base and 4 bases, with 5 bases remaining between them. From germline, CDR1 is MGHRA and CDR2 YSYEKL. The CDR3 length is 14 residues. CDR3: CASSQVAGANVLTF. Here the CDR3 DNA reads TGCGCCAGCAGCCAAGTGGCCGGGGCCAACGTCCTGACTTTC.

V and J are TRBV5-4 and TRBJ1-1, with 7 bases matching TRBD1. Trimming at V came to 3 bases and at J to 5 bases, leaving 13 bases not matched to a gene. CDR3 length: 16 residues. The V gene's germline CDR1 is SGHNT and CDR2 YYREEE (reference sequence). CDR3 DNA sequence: TGTGCCAGCAGCTCCGACAGGGCCAGTTGGGGAACTGAAGCTTTCTTT. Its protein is CASSSDRASWGTEAFF. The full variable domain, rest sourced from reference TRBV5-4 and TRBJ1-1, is ETGVTQSPTHLIKTRGQQVTLRCSSQSGHNTVSWYQQALGQGPQFIFQYYREEENGRGNFPPRFSGLQFPNYSSELNVNALELDDSALYLCASSSDRASWGTEAFFGQGTRLTVV.

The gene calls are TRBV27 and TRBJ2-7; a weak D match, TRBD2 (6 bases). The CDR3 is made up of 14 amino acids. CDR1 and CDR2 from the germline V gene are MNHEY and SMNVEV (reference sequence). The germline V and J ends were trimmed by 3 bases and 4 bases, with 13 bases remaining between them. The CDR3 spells CASSFGGEVYEQYF. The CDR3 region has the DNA TGTGCCAGCAGTTTTGGCGGGGAGGTTTACGAGCAGTACTTC.

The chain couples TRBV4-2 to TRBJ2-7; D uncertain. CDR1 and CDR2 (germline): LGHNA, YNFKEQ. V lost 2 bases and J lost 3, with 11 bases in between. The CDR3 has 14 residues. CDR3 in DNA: TGTGCCAGCAGCCAAATAGGTCCCAACTACGAGCAGTACTTC. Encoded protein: CASSQIGPNYEQYF.

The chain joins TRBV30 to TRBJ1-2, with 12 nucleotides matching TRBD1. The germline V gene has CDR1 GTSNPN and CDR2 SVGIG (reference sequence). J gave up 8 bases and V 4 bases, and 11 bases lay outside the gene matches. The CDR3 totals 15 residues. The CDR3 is CAWKVPGQGAEGYTF. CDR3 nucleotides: TGTGCCTGGAAAGTCCCGGGACAGGGGGCGGAAGGCTACACCTTC.

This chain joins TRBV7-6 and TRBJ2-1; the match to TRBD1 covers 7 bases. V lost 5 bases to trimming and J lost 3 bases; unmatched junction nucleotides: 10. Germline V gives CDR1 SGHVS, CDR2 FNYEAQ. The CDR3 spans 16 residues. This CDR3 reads CASSTRQGLNYNEQFF. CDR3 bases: TGTGCCAGCAGCACCCGACAGGGCTTAAACTACAATGAGCAGTTCTTC. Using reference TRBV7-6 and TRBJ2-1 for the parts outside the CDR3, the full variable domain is GAGVSQSPRYKVTKRGQDVALRCDPISGHVSLYWYRQALGQGPEFLTYFNYEAQQDKSGLPNDRFSAERPEGSISTLTIQRTEQRDSAMYRCASSTRQGLNYNEQFFGPGTRLTVL.

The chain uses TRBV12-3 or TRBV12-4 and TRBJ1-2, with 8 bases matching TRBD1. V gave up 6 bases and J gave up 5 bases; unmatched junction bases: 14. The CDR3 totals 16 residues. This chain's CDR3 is CASSPWGTGISYGYTF. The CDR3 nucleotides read TGTGCCAGCAGCCCCTGGGGGACAGGCATAAGTTATGGCTACACCTTC.

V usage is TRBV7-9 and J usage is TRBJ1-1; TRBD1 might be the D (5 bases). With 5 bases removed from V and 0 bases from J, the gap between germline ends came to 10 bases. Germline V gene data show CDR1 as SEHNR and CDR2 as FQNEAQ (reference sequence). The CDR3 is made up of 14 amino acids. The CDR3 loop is CASSQDILNTEAFF. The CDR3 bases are TGTGCCAGCAGCCAGGACATTTTGAACACTGAAGCTTTCTTT.

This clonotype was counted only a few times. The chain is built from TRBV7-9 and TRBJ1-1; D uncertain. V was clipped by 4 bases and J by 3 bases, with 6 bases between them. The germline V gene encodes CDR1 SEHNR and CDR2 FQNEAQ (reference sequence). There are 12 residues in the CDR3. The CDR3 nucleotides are TGTGCCAGCAGCTCTGGGTACACTGAAGCTTTCTTT. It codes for CASSSGYTEAFF.

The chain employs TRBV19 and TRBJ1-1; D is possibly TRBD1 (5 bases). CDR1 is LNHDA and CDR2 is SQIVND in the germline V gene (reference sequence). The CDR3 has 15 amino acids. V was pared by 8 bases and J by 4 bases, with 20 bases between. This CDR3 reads CASSRRGGMITEAFF. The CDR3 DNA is TGTGCCAGTTCCCGCCGGGGGGGGATGATCACTGAAGCTTTCTTT.

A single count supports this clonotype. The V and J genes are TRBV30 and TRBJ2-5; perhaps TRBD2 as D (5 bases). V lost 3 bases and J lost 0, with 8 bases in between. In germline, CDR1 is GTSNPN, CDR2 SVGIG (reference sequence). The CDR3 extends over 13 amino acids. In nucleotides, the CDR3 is TGTGCCTGGAGCCCGGGGTACCAAGAGACCCAGTACTTC. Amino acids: CAWSPGYQETQYF.

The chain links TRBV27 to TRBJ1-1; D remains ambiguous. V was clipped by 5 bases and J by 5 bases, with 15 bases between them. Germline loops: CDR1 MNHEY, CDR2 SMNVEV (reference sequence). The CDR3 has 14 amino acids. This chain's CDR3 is CASSPTEVVTEAFF. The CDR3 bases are TGTGCCAGCAGTCCCACCGAGGTCGTAACTGAAGCTTTCTTT.

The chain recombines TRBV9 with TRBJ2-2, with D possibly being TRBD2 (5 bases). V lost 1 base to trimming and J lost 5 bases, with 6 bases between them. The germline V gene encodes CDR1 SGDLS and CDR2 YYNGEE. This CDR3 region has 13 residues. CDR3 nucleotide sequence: TGTGCCAGCAGCGTAACGGGAACCGGGGAGCTGTTTTTT. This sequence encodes CASSVTGTGELFF.